Presented here are 7 T cell receptor beta chains from one specimen sequenced in a study of shared clonotypes between healthy human individuals. The assay was immunoSEQ multiplex PCR, and TCRdb's table has in-frame clones only and misses some. The sample has hundreds of thousands of clones; 97% are singletons. The sample comprised naive CD4+ T cells sorted from blood. Subset denoted: CD45RA+ positively selected. The receptors were sampled from a woman aged 30 to 39 in good health.

The rearrangement uses TRBV4-1 and TRBJ2-7; 11 nucleotides match TRBD2. The CDR3 extends over 18 amino acids. The germline V gene encodes CDR1 MGHRA and CDR2 YSYEKL. V shed 1 base, J shed 1 base, and the junction held 9 bases outside the gene matches. CDR3 region: CASSQGGLAVVGSYEQYF. CDR3 in DNA: TGCGCCAGCAGCCAAGGGGGACTAGCGGTGGTCGGTTCCTACGAGCAGTACTTC.

The J gene is TRBJ2-1, the V gene TRBV27; D unclear. Germline CDR1 reads MNHEY; CDR2 reads SMNVEV (reference sequence). Trimming cost V 7 bases and J 7 bases, with 23 bases left between them. There are 16 residues in the CDR3. The CDR3 DNA reads TGTGCCAGCAAATCACATACGGATAACCGTCGGAATGAGCAGTTCTTC. Residues: CASKSHTDNRRNEQFF.

This clone came up a few times. J is TRBJ1-3 and V is TRBV2, with D uncertain. CDR1 SNHLY and CDR2 FYNNEI come from the germline V gene. This CDR3 comprises 14 residues. Between the trimmed V and J ends, which lost 7 bases and 3 bases, there was a span of 13 bases. CDR3 region: CASIVGIGGNTIYF. The CDR3 bases are TGTGCCAGCATCGTGGGAATCGGTGGAAACACCATATATTTT.

V gene TRBV19 combines with J gene TRBJ1-1, with 8 bases lining up with TRBD1. With 5 bases clipped from V and 4 bases from J, the junction kept 6 bases outside the gene matches. CDR1 LNHDA and CDR2 SQIVND come from the germline V gene (reference sequence). The CDR3 length is 14 residues. The CDR3 here is CASSAHRGATEAFF. The DNA for the CDR3 is TGTGCCAGTAGTGCCCACAGGGGGGCCACTGAAGCTTTCTTT.

V is TRBV25-1 and J is TRBJ2-5, with a weak D call TRBD1 (6 bases). This CDR3 comprises 16 residues. Germline-derived CDR1 and CDR2 are MGHDK and SYGVNS. Trimming left V 2 bases short and J 4 bases short, with 17 bases between. The CDR3 here is CASSEGHQGPAETQYF. In nucleotides, the CDR3 is TGTGCCAGCAGTGAAGGTCACCAGGGGCCCGCAGAGACCCAGTACTTC.

The J gene is TRBJ1-4, the V gene TRBV27; D gene uncertain. The CDR3 is made up of 15 amino acids. Looked up from germline, CDR1 is MNHEY and CDR2 is SMNVEV (reference sequence). Trimming took off 5 bases at V and 10 bases at J, with 20 bases between the two ends. Here the CDR3 reads CASSMAGPPPGKLFF. The CDR3 bases are TGTGCCAGCAGTATGGCAGGCCCCCCACCAGGAAAACTGTTTTTT.

Only one count was recorded for this clone. V usage is TRBV18 and J usage is TRBJ1-5; D is perhaps TRBD1 (5 bases). The CDR3 has 15 residues. The V gene's germline CDR1 is KGHSH and CDR2 LQKENI. Trimming left V 2 bases short and J 2 bases short, with 10 bases between. The CDR3 bases are TGTGCCAGCTCACCAGGGGCGCGGGGCAATCAGCCCCAGCATTTT. Translation gives CASSPGARGNQPQHF.